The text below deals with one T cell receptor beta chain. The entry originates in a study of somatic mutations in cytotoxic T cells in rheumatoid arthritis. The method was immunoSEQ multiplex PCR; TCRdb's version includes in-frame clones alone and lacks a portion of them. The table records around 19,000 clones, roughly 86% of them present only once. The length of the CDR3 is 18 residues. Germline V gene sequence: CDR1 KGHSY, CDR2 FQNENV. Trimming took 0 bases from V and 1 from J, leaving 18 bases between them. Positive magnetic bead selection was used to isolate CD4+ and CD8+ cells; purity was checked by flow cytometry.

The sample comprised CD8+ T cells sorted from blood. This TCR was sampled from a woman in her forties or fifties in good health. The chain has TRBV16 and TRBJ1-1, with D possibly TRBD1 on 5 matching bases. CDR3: CASSQSVQDGAQNTEAFF. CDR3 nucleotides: TGTGCCAGCAGCCAATCGGTACAGGATGGCGCCCAGAACACTGAAGCTTTCTTT.